This T cell receptor (beta chain) was captured by sequencing in a study of chemoradiotherapy in HPV16-positive cancers. Study context: A couple of HPV16-positive patients' cells yielded candidate HPV-specific clones and common motifs.

V lost 5 bases to trimming and J lost 7 bases, with 27 bases between them. The CDR3 is 17 amino acids. Germline V CDR1 and CDR2: SEHNR, FQNEAQ (reference sequence). Sequenced by immunoSEQ multiplex PCR; TCRdb stores in-frame clones only, minus some. This sample has 29,000 or so clones, with roughly 92% found just once. Comment on this clone: No antigen is known for it.

Samples were taken several times over chemoradiotherapy. Broader study findings: Candidate HPV-specific clones and E7-related TCR motifs grew in tumor during treatment.

The V call is TRBV7-9, the J call TRBJ2-7; tentatively, D is TRBD1 or TRBD2 (5 bases each). This sequence was found in a human donor with HPV-associated anogenital cancer. Sequenced material: blood, taken from a patient who underwent chemoradiotherapy. The CDR3 reads CASSTLIDRDPVGEQYF. DNA for the CDR3: TGTGCCAGCAGCACTCTAATAGATCGGGACCCCGTTGGTGAGCAGTACTTC.